This T cell receptor (beta chain) was recovered during a study of T cell responses to AZD1222 COVID-19 vaccine. TCRdb keeps only in-frame clones here, not all; method: immunoSEQ multiplex PCR. Altogether roughly 150,000 clones are present, roughly nine tenths being singletons, with the ten largest covering 1.5% to 2%. The CDR3 contains 15 residues. Germline CDR1 and CDR2: MGHDK and SYGVNS. After removal of 2 bases from V and 4 bases from J, the junction contained 4 bases not matched to a gene. Material: peripheral blood, obtained on day 0 of AZD1222 vaccination. The chain has TRBV25-1 and TRBJ2-1; 8 bases are a match to TRBD2. The source is an adult in good health. CDR3 sequence reads: CASSETSGAYNEQFF. The CDR3 DNA sequence: TGTGCCAGCAGTGAAACTAGCGGAGCTTACAATGAGCAGTTCTTC.